The rows below give T cell receptor beta chains drawn from one sample of a study of control samples from healthy donors and cancer patients. Some clones are missing from TCRdb's copy, which holds only in-frame ones; the method was immunoSEQ multiplex PCR. The repertoire has more than 85,000 clones, 83% of them found once; the top ten carry over 10%. Sequencing used blood. The source of these receptors is a woman aged 50 to 60 in good health. Each CDR3 is given with its conserved first and last residue. A D gene is named only where the DNA matches it firmly. Where a row states a size, it is once, few, many or the class of an expanded clone; other rows omit it.

J gene: TRBJ2-1; V gene: TRBV11-3; clone size: -; D gene: TRBD2; CDR3 protein: CASSLWSSGAYNEQFF; CDR3 DNA: TGTGCCAGCAGCTTATGGTCTAGCGGGGCTTACAATGAGCAGTTCTTC
J gene: TRBJ1-2; V gene: TRBV9; clone size: -; D gene: -; CDR3 protein: CASSAHPTDPNYGYTF; CDR3 DNA: TGTGCCAGCAGCGCACACCCGACAGATCCTAACTATGGCTACACCTTC
J gene: TRBJ1-6; V gene: TRBV3-1/TRBV3-2; clone size: -; D gene: -; CDR3 protein: CASSQGIGNSPLHF; CDR3 DNA: TGTGCCAGCAGCCAGGGAATAGGAAATTCACCCCTCCACTTT
J gene: TRBJ1-6; V gene: TRBV10-1; clone size: -; D gene: -; CDR3 protein: CASSEIRDLNSPLHF; CDR3 DNA: TGCGCCAGCAGTGAGATCAGGGACCTGAATTCACCCCTCCACTTT
J gene: TRBJ2-1; V gene: TRBV3-1/TRBV3-2; clone size: few; D gene: TRBD1; CDR3 protein: CASSLRDSFNEQFF; CDR3 DNA: TGTGCCAGCAGCCTCAGGGACAGCTTCAATGAGCAGTTCTTC
J gene: TRBJ2-7; V gene: TRBV3-1/TRBV3-2; clone size: few; D gene: TRBD2; CDR3 protein: CASSPGGLAYEQYF; CDR3 DNA: TGTGCCAGCAGCCCCGGGGGACTAGCGTACGAGCAGTACTTC
J gene: TRBJ1-3; V gene: TRBV4-1; clone size: few; D gene: -; CDR3 protein: CASSQLLSTGNTIYF; CDR3 DNA: TGCGCCAGCAGCCAACTCCTGTCGACTGGAAACACCATATATTTT
J gene: TRBJ2-4; V gene: TRBV7-2; clone size: -; D gene: TRBD1; CDR3 protein: CASSPRPGTAIAKNIQYF; CDR3 DNA: TGTGCCAGCAGCCCACGCCCCGGGACAGCTATAGCCAAAAACATTCAGTACTTC
J gene: TRBJ1-2; V gene: TRBV19; clone size: -; D gene: TRBD1; CDR3 protein: CASSTHRGSNYGYTF; CDR3 DNA: TGTGCCAGTAGTACCCACAGGGGATCTAACTATGGCTACACCTTC
J gene: TRBJ2-6; V gene: TRBV5-4; clone size: -; D gene: -; CDR3 protein: CASSLDSPGANVLTF; CDR3 DNA: TGTGCCAGCAGCTTGGATTCTCCTGGGGCCAACGTCCTGACTTTC
J gene: TRBJ2-5; V gene: TRBV18; clone size: -; D gene: -; CDR3 protein: CASSPLGTDQETQYF; CDR3 DNA: TGTGCCAGCTCACCACTGGGAACGGACCAAGAGACCCAGTACTTC
J gene: TRBJ1-2; V gene: TRBV3-1/TRBV3-2; clone size: -; D gene: TRBD1; CDR3 protein: CASSQQGAYGYTF; CDR3 DNA: TGTGCCAGCAGCCAGCAGGGGGCTTATGGCTACACCTTC
J gene: TRBJ2-1; V gene: TRBV5-1; clone size: -; D gene: -; CDR3 protein: CASSSDGYNEQFF; CDR3 DNA: TGCGCCAGCAGCTCGGACGGTTACAATGAGCAGTTCTTC
J gene: TRBJ2-7; V gene: TRBV6-2/TRBV6-3; clone size: -; D gene: -; CDR3 protein: CASSYSRGNPGLYEQYF; CDR3 DNA: TGTGCCAGCAGTTACTCGAGAGGGAATCCGGGCCTCTACGAGCAGTACTTC
J gene: TRBJ2-1; V gene: TRBV9; clone size: few; D gene: TRBD2; CDR3 protein: CASSVGAGVPNEQFF; CDR3 DNA: TGTGCCAGCAGCGTAGGAGCGGGAGTTCCAAATGAGCAGTTCTTC
J gene: TRBJ2-7; V gene: TRBV10-3; clone size: -; D gene: TRBD2; CDR3 protein: CAISGGGHLSPNEQYF; CDR3 DNA: TGTGCCATCAGCGGGGGGGGACACTTATCCCCCAACGAGCAGTACTTC